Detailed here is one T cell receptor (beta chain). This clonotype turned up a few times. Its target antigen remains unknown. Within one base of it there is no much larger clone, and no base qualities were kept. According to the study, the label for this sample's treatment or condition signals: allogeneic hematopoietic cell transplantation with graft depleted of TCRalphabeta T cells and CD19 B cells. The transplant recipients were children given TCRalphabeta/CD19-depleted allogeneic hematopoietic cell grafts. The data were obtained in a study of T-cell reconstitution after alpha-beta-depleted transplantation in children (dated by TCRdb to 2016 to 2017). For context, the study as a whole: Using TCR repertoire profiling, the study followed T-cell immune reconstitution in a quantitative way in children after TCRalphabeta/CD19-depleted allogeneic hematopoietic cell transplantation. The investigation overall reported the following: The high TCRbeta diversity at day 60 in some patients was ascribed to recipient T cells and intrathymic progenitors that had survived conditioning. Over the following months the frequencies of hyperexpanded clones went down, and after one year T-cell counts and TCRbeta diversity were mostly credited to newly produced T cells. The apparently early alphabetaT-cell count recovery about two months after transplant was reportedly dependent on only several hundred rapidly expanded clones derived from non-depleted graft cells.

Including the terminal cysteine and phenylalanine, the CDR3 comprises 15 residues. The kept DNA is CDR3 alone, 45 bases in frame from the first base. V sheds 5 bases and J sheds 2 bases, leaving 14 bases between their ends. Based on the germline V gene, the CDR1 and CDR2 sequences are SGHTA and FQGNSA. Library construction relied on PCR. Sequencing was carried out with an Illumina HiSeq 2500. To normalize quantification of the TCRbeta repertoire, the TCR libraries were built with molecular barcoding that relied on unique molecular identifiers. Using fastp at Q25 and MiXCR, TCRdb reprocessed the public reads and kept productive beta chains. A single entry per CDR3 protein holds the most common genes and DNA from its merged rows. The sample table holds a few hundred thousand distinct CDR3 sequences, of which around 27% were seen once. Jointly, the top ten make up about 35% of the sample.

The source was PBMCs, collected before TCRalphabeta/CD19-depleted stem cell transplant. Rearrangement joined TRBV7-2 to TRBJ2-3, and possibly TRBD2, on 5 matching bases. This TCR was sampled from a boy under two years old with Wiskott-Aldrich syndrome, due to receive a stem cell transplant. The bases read TGTGCCAGCAGCCCGCGCGGGCCCTACACAGATACGCAGTATTTT. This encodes CASSPRGPYTDTQYF.